A single count supports the clone carrying this TCR beta chain. As yet, its antigen is unknown. Genomic DNA was employed as the template in profiling TCR beta VDJ and CDR3. TCRdb independently ran MiXCR on the reads; one entry per CDR3 protein. Of about 190,000 distinct CDR3 sequences in the sample, about half were seen once. The sample is drawn from a study of CD8+CD57+ T cells in acquired aplastic anemia. Study details: Sorted CD4+ and CD8+ cell DNA averaged approximately 3 ug. The study, taken as a whole, reports: Controls and patients did not differ significantly in CD8+ Simpson's diversity.

Germline V gene data show CDR1 as SGHVS and CDR2 as FNYEAQ. The CDR3 loop spans 16 amino acids. Sequencing was carried out using sorted CD4+, CD8+, or CD8+CD57+ T cells (not recorded which) from PBMCs. This receptor was taken from a human donor in good health, serving as a control. The chain carries TRBV7-6 and TRBJ2-3; the D is unclear. The DNA end is more similar to TRBJ1-5, so the J call may be wrong. The CDR3 DNA sequence: TGTGCCAGCAGCTTGGGAGGAGTTAGTCTTGGAGATACGCAGCATTTT. This codes for CASSLGGVSLGDTQHF.